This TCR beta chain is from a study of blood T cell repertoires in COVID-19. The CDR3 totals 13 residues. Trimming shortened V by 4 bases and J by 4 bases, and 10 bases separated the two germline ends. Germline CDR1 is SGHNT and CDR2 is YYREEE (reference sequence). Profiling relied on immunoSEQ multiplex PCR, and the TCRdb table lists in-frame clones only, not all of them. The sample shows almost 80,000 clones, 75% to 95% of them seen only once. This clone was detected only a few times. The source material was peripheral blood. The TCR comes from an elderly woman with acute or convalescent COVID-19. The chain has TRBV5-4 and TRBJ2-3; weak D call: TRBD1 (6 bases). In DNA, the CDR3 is TGTGCCAGCAGCCCCCCAGGGGCAGATACGCAGTATTTT. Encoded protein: CASSPPGADTQYF.